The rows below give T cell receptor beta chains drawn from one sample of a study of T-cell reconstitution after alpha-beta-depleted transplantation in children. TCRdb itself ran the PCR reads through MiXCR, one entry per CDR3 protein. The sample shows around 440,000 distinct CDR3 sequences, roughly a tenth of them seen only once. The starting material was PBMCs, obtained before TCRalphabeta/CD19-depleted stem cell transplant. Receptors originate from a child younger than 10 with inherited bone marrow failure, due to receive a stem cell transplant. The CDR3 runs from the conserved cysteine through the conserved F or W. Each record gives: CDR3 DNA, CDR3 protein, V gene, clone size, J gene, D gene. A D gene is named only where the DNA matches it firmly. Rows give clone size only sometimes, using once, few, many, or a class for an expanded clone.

CDR3 DNA: TGTGCCAGCAGCTTGATGAGCCGGGACAGGGGGCGTGCTGGCTATGGCTACACCTTC
CDR3 protein: CASSLMSRDRGRAGYGYTF
V gene: TRBV5-6
clone size: many
J gene: TRBJ1-2
D gene: TRBD1

CDR3 DNA: TGTGCCAGCAGTTTATACGTAGCGGGAGATCGGGAGACCCAGTACTTC
CDR3 protein: CASSLYVAGDRETQYF
V gene: TRBV27
clone size: many
J gene: TRBJ2-5
D gene: TRBD2

CDR3 DNA: TGTGCCAGCAGTCCGCGGACTAGCGGGAGGACAACAGATACGCAGTATTTT
CDR3 protein: CASSPRTSGRTTDTQYF
V gene: TRBV27
clone size: few
J gene: TRBJ2-3
D gene: TRBD2

CDR3 DNA: TGCGCCAGCCGGTCGACCGGCCTCTACCAAGAGACCCAGTACTTC
CDR3 protein: CASRSTGLYQETQYF
V gene: TRBV5-1
clone size: NA
J gene: TRBJ2-5
D gene: NA

CDR3 DNA: TGTGCCAGCAGTCCCCCGGGGGCGCGGTACGAGCAGTACTTC
CDR3 protein: CASSPPGARYEQYF
V gene: TRBV27
clone size: many
J gene: TRBJ2-7
D gene: NA

CDR3 DNA: TGCGCCAGCAGCCAAGATAGGAGTTTAGCGAGTGAGCAGTTCTTC
CDR3 protein: CASSQDRSLASEQFF
V gene: TRBV4-3
clone size: many
J gene: TRBJ2-1
D gene: NA

CDR3 DNA: TGCGCCAGCAGCTTGGCCGCCGGACACCCCTACGAGCAGTACTTC
CDR3 protein: CASSLAAGHPYEQYF
V gene: TRBV5-1
clone size: many
J gene: TRBJ2-7
D gene: NA

CDR3 DNA: TGCGCCAGCAGCTTAGGGACGGGAGTGGCCTACGAGCAGTACTTC
CDR3 protein: CASSLGTGVAYEQYF
V gene: TRBV5-1
clone size: many
J gene: TRBJ2-7
D gene: NA

CDR3 DNA: TGCAGCTTGACAGGGGTTGACTATGGCTACACCTTC
CDR3 protein: CSLTGVDYGYTF
V gene: TRBV29-1
clone size: many
J gene: TRBJ1-2
D gene: TRBD1

CDR3 DNA: TGTGCCATCAGCCTTAGGACAGGGTCTCCCTCTGGGGCCAACGTCCTGACTTTC
CDR3 protein: CAISLRTGSPSGANVLTF
V gene: TRBV11-1
clone size: NA
J gene: TRBJ2-6
D gene: TRBD1

CDR3 DNA: TGTGCCAGCAGCCAGTACGGGTACTTCTACGAGCAGTACTTC
CDR3 protein: CASSQYGYFYEQYF
V gene: TRBV6-1
clone size: many
J gene: TRBJ2-7
D gene: NA

CDR3 DNA: TGTGCCAGCAGTGCTCCCCCTACTAGATCAGGGACCCAGTACTTC
CDR3 protein: CASSAPPTRSGTQYF
V gene: TRBV2
clone size: many
J gene: TRBJ2-5
D gene: NA

CDR3 DNA: TGTGCCAGCAGTTACGTGACCCCGGGGTACAATGAGCAGTTCTTC
CDR3 protein: CASSYVTPGYNEQFF
V gene: TRBV6-5
clone size: many
J gene: TRBJ2-1
D gene: NA

CDR3 DNA: TGTGCCAGCCACCCCACACTCGAATTCTACAATGAGCAGTTCTTC
CDR3 protein: CASHPTLEFYNEQFF
V gene: TRBV27
clone size: many
J gene: TRBJ2-1
D gene: NA

CDR3 DNA: TGCAGCGTTCTGACAGGGGGGGTTGAGCAGTTCTTC
CDR3 protein: CSVLTGGVEQFF
V gene: TRBV29-1
clone size: many
J gene: TRBJ2-1
D gene: TRBD1

CDR3 DNA: TGTGCCAGCAGTTTATCCTCTAGACTGCCCCCGGGCTACACCTTC
CDR3 protein: CASSLSSRLPPGYTF
V gene: TRBV27
clone size: many
J gene: TRBJ1-2
D gene: NA

CDR3 DNA: TGTGCCAGCAGTTTATATACCCCGGTGGGGCAGGGACCCACTGAAGCTTTCTTT
CDR3 protein: CASSLYTPVGQGPTEAFF
V gene: TRBV27
clone size: many
J gene: TRBJ1-1
D gene: NA

CDR3 DNA: TGTGCCAGCAGTTTGGACCGCACAGATACGCAGTATTTT
CDR3 protein: CASSLDRTDTQYF
V gene: TRBV6-2/TRBV6-3
clone size: many
J gene: TRBJ2-3
D gene: NA

CDR3 DNA: TGTGCCAGCACCCACACATCAGGGGCCTACGAGCAGTACTTC
CDR3 protein: CASTHTSGAYEQYF
V gene: TRBV12-3/TRBV12-4
clone size: many
J gene: TRBJ2-7
D gene: NA

CDR3 DNA: TGTGCCATCAGTGAAGGGACGGATAAGGAGGAGACCCGGTACTTC
CDR3 protein: CAISEGTDKEETRYF
V gene: TRBV10-3
clone size: few
J gene: TRBJ2-5
D gene: NA

CDR3 DNA: TGTGCCAGCAGGGGACTAGCGGGATTCTACGAGCAGTACTTC
CDR3 protein: CASRGLAGFYEQYF
V gene: TRBV2
clone size: few
J gene: TRBJ2-7
D gene: TRBD2

CDR3 DNA: TGTGCCAGCAGTTACCCGGACAGAGCCTACGAGCAGTACTTC
CDR3 protein: CASSYPDRAYEQYF
V gene: TRBV6-2/TRBV6-3
clone size: NA
J gene: TRBJ2-7
D gene: NA

CDR3 DNA: TGTGCCACCAGTGATTTTCGGTCTTCCTACAATGAGCAGTTCTTC
CDR3 protein: CATSDFRSSYNEQFF
V gene: TRBV24-1
clone size: many
J gene: TRBJ2-1
D gene: NA

CDR3 DNA: TGCAGTGCTCACAGGACAGGGTCCAACTACGAGCAGTACTTC
CDR3 protein: CSAHRTGSNYEQYF
V gene: TRBV20-1
clone size: many
J gene: TRBJ2-7
D gene: TRBD1

CDR3 DNA: TGTGCCAGCAGTTTGAGTAATAGCAATCAGCCCCAGCATTTT
CDR3 protein: CASSLSNSNQPQHF
V gene: TRBV12-3/TRBV12-4
clone size: many
J gene: TRBJ1-5
D gene: NA

CDR3 DNA: TGTGCCAGCACGCGGACAGGGTATGATGCTTCACCCCTCCACTTT
CDR3 protein: CASTRTGYDASPLHF
V gene: TRBV12-3/TRBV12-4
clone size: many
J gene: TRBJ1-6
D gene: TRBD1

CDR3 DNA: TGTGCCAGCAGTAGGAGACTAGCGGGAGTTGGAACCGGGGAGCTGTTTTTT
CDR3 protein: CASSRRLAGVGTGELFF
V gene: TRBV7-9
clone size: few
J gene: TRBJ2-2
D gene: TRBD2

CDR3 DNA: TGTGCCAGCAGTTTACAGAGGACAGATACGCAGTATTTT
CDR3 protein: CASSLQRTDTQYF
V gene: TRBV12-3/TRBV12-4
clone size: NA
J gene: TRBJ2-3
D gene: NA

CDR3 DNA: TGTGCCAGCAGCTTGGAGTGGGGACAGTGGCGTCGGGAAAAACTGTTTTTT
CDR3 protein: CASSLEWGQWRREKLFF
V gene: TRBV5-5
clone size: many
J gene: TRBJ1-4
D gene: TRBD1

CDR3 DNA: TGCAGTGCTAGAGGGGACAACTCGCAAAACAATGAGCAGTTCTTC
CDR3 protein: CSARGDNSQNNEQFF
V gene: TRBV20-1
clone size: NA
J gene: TRBJ2-1
D gene: NA

CDR3 DNA: TGTGCCAGCAGCTTTTGGGTCCGCACAGATACGCAGTATTTT
CDR3 protein: CASSFWVRTDTQYF
V gene: TRBV5-5
clone size: many
J gene: TRBJ2-3
D gene: NA

CDR3 DNA: TGTGCCAGCAGCCGACTAGCGGGAGGGCTGTTGGACAATGAGCAGTTCTTC
CDR3 protein: CASSRLAGGLLDNEQFF
V gene: TRBV7-9
clone size: few
J gene: TRBJ2-1
D gene: TRBD2

CDR3 DNA: TGCGCCAGCAGCTTAATCGGCATAGGGGGTAACCGCGGGGAGCTGTTTTTT
CDR3 protein: CASSLIGIGGNRGELFF
V gene: TRBV5-1
clone size: many
J gene: TRBJ2-2
D gene: NA

CDR3 DNA: TGTGCCAGCAGTTCAGGGGGCGTCCCCTACAATGAGCAGTTCTTC
CDR3 protein: CASSSGGVPYNEQFF
V gene: TRBV12-3/TRBV12-4
clone size: many
J gene: TRBJ2-1
D gene: TRBD1

CDR3 DNA: TGTGCCTGGAGAGCCCGCCCGGGCGGCTCCTACGAGCAGTACTTC
CDR3 protein: CAWRARPGGSYEQYF
V gene: TRBV30
clone size: NA
J gene: TRBJ2-7
D gene: NA

CDR3 DNA: TGTGCCACCCCGATCGGGGCAGGGGCCAACGTCCTGACTTTC
CDR3 protein: CATPIGAGANVLTF
V gene: TRBV12-3/TRBV12-4
clone size: many
J gene: TRBJ2-6
D gene: NA

CDR3 DNA: TGTGCCAGCAGTTGGGGGGGGGGTCGTGAGCAGTACTTC
CDR3 protein: CASSWGGGREQYF
V gene: TRBV27
clone size: few
J gene: TRBJ2-7
D gene: TRBD2

CDR3 DNA: TGTGCCAGCTCGCCTACTCCGCCGGGGGTATACAATGAGCAGTTCTTC
CDR3 protein: CASSPTPPGVYNEQFF
V gene: TRBV18
clone size: NA
J gene: TRBJ2-1
D gene: NA

CDR3 DNA: TGTGCCAGCAGTTTAGGGACAGGGAAGGAAGAAAAACTGTTTTTT
CDR3 protein: CASSLGTGKEEKLFF
V gene: TRBV27
clone size: few
J gene: TRBJ1-4
D gene: TRBD1

CDR3 DNA: TGTGCCAGCAGTTTATCCGCGGGGTCTGGAAACACCATATATTTT
CDR3 protein: CASSLSAGSGNTIYF
V gene: TRBV27
clone size: many
J gene: TRBJ1-3
D gene: NA

CDR3 DNA: TGTGCCAGCAGTGATGGCGGGAGCTCCCTCGAGCAGTACTTC
CDR3 protein: CASSDGGSSLEQYF
V gene: TRBV9
clone size: NA
J gene: TRBJ2-7
D gene: TRBD2

CDR3 DNA: TGTGCCAGTAGTATATGGGGACCGGGACAGGGTATTTTGGGCAATCAGCCCCAGCATTTT
CDR3 protein: CASSIWGPGQGILGNQPQHF
V gene: TRBV19
clone size: few
J gene: TRBJ1-5
D gene: TRBD1

CDR3 DNA: TGTGCCAGCAGCCAAGGACACCATAGCTCCTACGAGCAGTACTTC
CDR3 protein: CASSQGHHSSYEQYF
V gene: TRBV14
clone size: many
J gene: TRBJ2-7
D gene: NA

CDR3 DNA: TGCAGTGCTAGAGGGGCCGCGTTACTAGCGGGTTACCAAGAGACCCAGTACTTC
CDR3 protein: CSARGAALLAGYQETQYF
V gene: TRBV20-1
clone size: many
J gene: TRBJ2-5
D gene: TRBD2

CDR3 DNA: TGTGCCACCAGCAGAGGTCCAACCCCGACTAATGAAAAACTGTTTTTT
CDR3 protein: CATSRGPTPTNEKLFF
V gene: TRBV15
clone size: many
J gene: TRBJ1-4
D gene: NA